This section outlines one T cell receptor (beta chain) sequence together with its context. The antigen is unknown. The sample belongs to a study of cytomegalovirus exposure and HLA in healthy donors. Study results and limitations: According to a subsequent analysis, TCR clusters identified in the first cohort showed a tendency to co-occur across the approximately 130 validation repertoires.

With V trimmed by 4 bases and J by 5 bases, 4 bases remained unmatched. The CDR3 has 14 amino acids. The germline CDR1 and CDR2 sequences are SGHNT and YYREEE (reference sequence). The protocol was immunoSEQ multiplex PCR, while the TCRdb copy is restricted to in-frame clones and leaves out a portion. The table lists some 310,000 clones, roughly 87% of them singletons. Sequenced sample: PBMCs. This chain joins TRBV5-4 and TRBJ2-1; TRBD2 matches at 9 bases. This TCR was recovered from a man aged 25 to 40 in good health and CMV-seronegative. CDR3 in amino acids: CASSVAGDNNEQFF. The CDR3 bases are TGTGCCAGCAGCGTAGCGGGGGACAACAATGAGCAGTTCTTC.